The rows below give T cell receptor beta chains drawn from one sample of a study of shared T cell receptors in the human thymus. The method was immunoSEQ multiplex PCR; TCRdb's version includes in-frame clones alone and lacks a portion of them. Seen here are roughly 700,000 clones, over 75% observed once, and the top ten hold approximately 0.011%. The sample was also reused in another study, on human thymus T cells.

Material for sequencing was thymocytes. These receptors were taken from a boy under two years old with a congenital heart defect. CDR3s include the opening cysteine and the closing phenylalanine or tryptophan. The D gene is left open where the match is weak. Clone size, where shown, is once, few, many, or a class for clones that have expanded.

>TRBD1|TRBV19|few|TRBJ1-3
CASSNWTGRNTIYF
TGTGCCAGTAGTAACTGGACAGGGAGAAACACCATATATTTT
>TRBD1|TRBV5-6|-|TRBJ1-1
CASSLAGGAGGTHTEAFF
TGTGCCAGCAGCTTGGCAGGGGGTGCAGGGGGAACCCACACTGAAGCTTTCTTT
>-|TRBV14|-|TRBJ2-1
CASSQFAGPYNEQFF
TGTGCCAGCAGCCAATTCGCGGGACCTTACAATGAGCAGTTCTTC
>TRBD2|TRBV10-3|-|TRBJ2-7
CATSQREKYEQYF
TGTGCCACCAGCCAGCGGGAGAAGTACGAGCAGTACTTC
>-|TRBV11-2|-|TRBJ1-5
CASSQHPRKQPQHF
TGTGCCAGCAGCCAACATCCTAGGAAACAGCCCCAGCATTTT
>-|TRBV6-6|-|TRBJ2-2
CASRFRGNGELFF
TGTGCCAGCAGGTTCCGCGGGAACGGGGAGCTGTTTTTT
>-|TRBV19|-|TRBJ1-4
CASSSQSRLGEKLFF
TGTGCCAGTAGTTCCCAGTCTCGACTCGGGGAAAAACTGTTTTTT
>TRBD2|TRBV18|-|TRBJ2-2
CASSPPMGRAETGELFF
TGTGCCAGCTCACCACCGATGGGGAGGGCCGAAACCGGGGAGCTGTTTTTT
>-|TRBV27|-|TRBJ1-5
CASSPSDGETGEPQHF
TGTGCCAGCAGTCCCTCCGACGGGGAGACAGGAGAGCCCCAGCATTTT
>-|TRBV19|few|TRBJ2-3
CASSARDITDTQYF
TGTGCCAGTAGTGCCCGGGACATCACAGATACGCAGTATTTT
>TRBD2|TRBV28|-|TRBJ2-1
CASSSGIAGGDNEQFF
TGTGCCAGCAGTTCGGGGATAGCGGGAGGGGACAATGAGCAGTTCTTC
>TRBD1|TRBV5-6|-|TRBJ1-1
CASSAGTANTEAFF
TGTGCCAGCAGCGCTGGGACAGCGAACACTGAAGCTTTCTTT
>-|TRBV10-3|-|TRBJ2-7
CAISGGRVAYEQYF
TGTGCCATCAGTGGGGGGCGGGTGGCCTACGAGCAGTACTTC
>-|TRBV29-1|few|TRBJ2-3
CSVLEGWTDTQYF
TGCAGCGTTCTGGAGGGGTGGACAGATACGCAGTATTTT
>TRBD2|TRBV27|-|TRBJ2-1
CASSFSSGEYNEQFF
TGTGCCAGCAGTTTCTCCAGCGGGGAGTACAATGAGCAGTTCTTC
>-|TRBV4-3|-|TRBJ2-1
CASSQELGGSSYNEQFF
TGCGCCAGCAGCCAAGAACTCGGGGGTAGCTCCTACAATGAGCAGTTCTTC
>TRBD2|TRBV11-3|-|TRBJ2-2
CASSLGTSGPNTGELFF
TGTGCCAGCAGCTTAGGGACTAGCGGACCAAACACCGGGGAGCTGTTTTTT
>-|TRBV11-2|few|TRBJ1-5
CASSLGNGVNQPQHF
TGTGCCAGCAGCTTAGGAAACGGGGTTAATCAGCCCCAGCATTTT
>-|TRBV30|-|TRBJ2-7
CAWSWLATPYEQYF
TGTGCCTGGAGTTGGCTAGCGACACCCTACGAGCAGTACTTC
>-|TRBV30|-|TRBJ1-2
CAWSALLYGYTF
TGTGCCTGGAGTGCACTGCTATATGGCTACACCTTC
>-|TRBV27|-|TRBJ1-5
CASRPATYVGNQPQHF
TGTGCCAGCAGGCCCGCGACTTATGTGGGCAATCAGCCCCAGCATTTT
>-|TRBV12-2|-|TRBJ1-1
CASPAGFDTEAFF
TGTGCAAGCCCGGCAGGGTTTGACACTGAAGCTTTCTTT
>TRBD2|TRBV6-1|-|TRBJ2-7
CASSELGLAGGPVSYEQYF
TGTGCCAGCAGTGAATTGGGACTAGCGGGAGGGCCTGTATCCTACGAGCAGTACTTC
>-|TRBV30|-|TRBJ2-1
CAWSALATYNEQFF
TGTGCCTGGAGTGCCCTAGCGACCTACAATGAGCAGTTCTTC
>TRBD2|TRBV4-3|-|TRBJ2-3
CASSQHLAGGPGGTDTQYF
TGCGCCAGCAGCCAACATCTAGCGGGAGGGCCTGGTGGGACAGATACGCAGTATTTT
>TRBD1|TRBV6-6|few|TRBJ2-7
CASSYRRDRGYEQYF
TGTGCCAGCAGTTACCGGAGGGACAGGGGATACGAGCAGTACTTC
>-|TRBV18|-|TRBJ2-3
CASRWEGGFTDTQYF
TGTGCCAGCCGGTGGGAGGGGGGCTTCACAGATACGCAGTATTTT
>TRBD2|TRBV7-9|few|TRBJ2-1
CASSLGEGTSGPSDEQFF
TGTGCCAGCAGCTTAGGCGAGGGGACTAGCGGCCCCTCGGATGAGCAGTTCTTC
>-|TRBV10-1|-|TRBJ2-7
CASSETGHEQYF
TGCGCCAGCAGTGAGACAGGGCACGAGCAGTACTTC
>-|TRBV7-2|-|TRBJ2-5
CASSLGYEETQYF
TGTGCCAGCAGCTTAGGATATGAGGAGACCCAGTACTTC
>TRBD1|TRBV18|-|TRBJ1-2
CASSRGQGYGYTF
TGTGCCAGCTCACGTGGACAGGGCTATGGCTACACCTTC
>-|TRBV30|-|TRBJ2-7
CAWSGGGRRYEQYF
TGTGCCTGGAGTGGCGGAGGGCGTAGGTACGAGCAGTACTTC
>-|TRBV28|-|TRBJ1-2
CASRGQGHGYTF
TGTGCCAGCAGGGGCCAGGGCCATGGCTACACCTTC
>TRBD2|TRBV7-6|-|TRBJ2-2
CASSPSGATGELFF
TGTGCCAGCAGCCCTAGCGGAGCCACCGGGGAGCTGTTTTTT
>TRBD1|TRBV5-6|once|TRBJ2-1
CASTDVSGQAYNEQFF
TGTGCCAGCACCGACGTCTCGGGACAGGCTTACAATGAGCAGTTCTTC
>TRBD2|TRBV7-9|-|TRBJ2-7
CASSRGLAELYEQYF
TGTGCCAGCAGCCGGGGACTAGCGGAACTCTACGAGCAGTACTTC
>-|TRBV15|-|TRBJ2-1
CATSGGDRKVREDIYNEQFF
TGTGCCACCAGCGGGGGTGACAGGAAGGTACGGGAGGACATCTACAATGAGCAGTTCTTC
>-|TRBV11-3|once|TRBJ1-4
CASSTPGEKLFF
TGTGCCAGCAGCACCCCGGGAGAAAAACTGTTTTTT
>TRBD1|TRBV29-1|-|TRBJ1-1
CSVVGQGVNTEAFF
TGCAGCGTTGTTGGGCAGGGGGTGAACACTGAAGCTTTCTTT
>TRBD2|TRBV4-3|once|TRBJ2-5
CASSQVAGGGEQTQYF
TGCGCCAGCAGCCAAGTAGCGGGAGGGGGTGAGCAGACCCAGTACTTC